Presented here are 26 T cell receptor beta chains from one specimen sequenced in a study of OX40 agonist ivuxolimab in advanced cancers. Generated by immunoSEQ multiplex PCR, the TCRdb table keeps only in-frame clones and is missing some. The table has under 70,000 clones, 86% seen once. The source material was CD4+ or CD8+ T cells sorted from blood, sampled in a trial of the OX40 agonist ivuxolimab. The receptors come from an adult with an advanced solid tumor such as melanoma, head and neck, liver or kidney cancer.

The CDR3 coding sequence is TGTGCCAGTAGTAAGGACACGGAGTTGAGAGCTTTCTTT. Residues: CASSKDTELRAFF. The chain couples TRBV19 to TRBJ1-1; D is perhaps TRBD1 (5 bases). The CDR3 totals 13 residues. Trimming removed 4 bases at V and 10 bases at J, with 16 bases between. Germline CDR1 and CDR2: LNHDA and SQIVND (reference sequence).

V gene TRBV19 combines with J gene TRBJ1-5, with 8 bases identical to TRBD1. Germline V gene lookup returns CDR1 LNHDA and CDR2 SQIVND (reference sequence). The trim removed 9 bases at V and 3 bases at J, leaving 13 bases unmatched. The CDR3 spans 16 residues. The CDR3 DNA follows: TGTGCCAGCCGCAGGGGGCAGATTAGGGACAATCAGCCCCAGCATTTT. Protein sequence: CASRRGQIRDNQPQHF.

The CDR3 protein is CASAPTGFTEAFF. The DNA for the CDR3 is TGTGCTAGTGCTCCAACAGGGTTCACTGAAGCTTTCTTT. The genes are TRBV12-5 and TRBJ1-1, with D possibly being TRBD1 (6 bases). The CDR3 loop spans 13 amino acids. V lost 7 bases, J lost 4 bases, and 13 bases lay in between. Germline V gives CDR1 LGHNT, CDR2 FRNRAP.

This chain uses TRBV7-2 with TRBJ1-4, with 10 bases identical to TRBD1. CDR3 size: 15 residues. V lost 6 bases and J lost 8; bases outside the gene matches: 9. Germline CDR1 SGHTA, CDR2 FQGNSA. Written as DNA, the CDR3 is TGTGCCAGCAGACGTTCGACAGGGGGCTACGAAAAACTGTTTTTT. Amino acid sequence: CASRRSTGGYEKLFF.

The J gene is TRBJ1-1, the V gene TRBV5-5; perhaps TRBD1 as D (6 bases). Deletions cut 3 bases from V and 1 base from J, with 16 bases between. The CDR3 is made up of 16 amino acids. Germline CDR1 and CDR2: SGHKS and YYEKEE (reference sequence). The CDR3 DNA is TGTGCCAGCAGCTACAGAGCCACAGGGCCGAACACTGAAGCTTTCTTT. Translation: CASSYRATGPNTEAFF.

In this sample, this clone turned up once. This chain links TRBV19 with TRBJ1-4, with TRBD1 as a possible D gene (5 bases). CDR3 size: 15 residues. Deletions cut 9 bases from V and 1 base from J, with 15 bases between. Germline V gene lookup returns CDR1 LNHDA and CDR2 SQIVND (reference sequence). The CDR3 reads CASTDRGGTNEKLFF. CDR3 nucleotides: TGTGCCAGCACAGACAGAGGCGGAACTAATGAAAAACTGTTTTTT.

This clone was found once. The rearrangement links TRBV15 to TRBJ2-1; tentatively, D is TRBD1 or TRBD2 (6 bases each). The ends were cut back, 3 bases at V and 7 bases at J, with 13 bases in the middle. Per germline, CDR1 LNHNV and CDR2 YYDKDF (reference sequence). This CDR3 is 14 amino acids long. DNA of the CDR3: TGTGCCACCAGCAGGGGAGGACAGCCTAATGAGCAGTTCTTC. Its protein is CATSRGGQPNEQFF.

The chain couples TRBV30 to TRBJ2-5, with D perhaps matching TRBD2 (6 bases). Germline V gene lookup returns CDR1 GTSNPN and CDR2 SVGIG (reference sequence). The V gene lost 4 bases and the J gene lost 5 bases, with 14 bases spanning the gap. This CDR3 contains 13 residues. CDR3 in amino acids: CAWTPGGSETQYF. The CDR3 bases are TGTGCCTGGACCCCCGGGGGTTCGGAGACCCAGTACTTC.

The chain joins TRBV30 to TRBJ2-2; a possible D gene is TRBD2 (6 bases). This CDR3 contains 14 residues. The V end was cut by 2 bases, the J end by 2 bases, with 9 bases between. Germline V lookup: CDR1 GTSNPN, CDR2 SVGIG (reference sequence). CDR3 loop: CAWSKGTNTGELFF. In nucleotides, the CDR3 is TGTGCCTGGAGTAAAGGGACTAACACCGGGGAGCTGTTTTTT.

The gene calls are TRBV5-1 and TRBJ1-1, with D possibly matching TRBD1 (6 bases). This CDR3 comprises 15 residues. Germline V gene sequence: CDR1 SGHRS, CDR2 YFSETQ. Trimming pared 2 bases from V and 1 base from J, leaving 12 bases between. In DNA, the CDR3 is TGCGCCAGCAGCTTACAGGGCGCTGAGAACACTGAAGCTTTCTTT. Translating it yields CASSLQGAENTEAFF. The full variable domain, with the rest looked up from reference TRBV5-1 and TRBJ1-1, is KAGVTQTPRYLIKTRGQQVTLSCSPISGHRSVSWYQQTPGQGLQFLFEYFSETQRNKGNFPGRFSGRQFSNSRSEMNVSTLELGDSALYLCASSLQGAENTEAFFGQGTRLTVV.

CDR3 sequence reads: CASFGGGGTDTQYF. In DNA form, the CDR3 reads TGTGCCAGCTTCGGGGGGGGTGGCACAGATACGCAGTATTTT. This chain links TRBV6-1 with TRBJ2-3; 8 bases are a match to TRBD2. The germline V gene has CDR1 MNHNS and CDR2 SASEGT. Trimming cost V 8 bases and J 1 base; bases outside gene matches: 5. The CDR3 covers 14 residues.

The chain uses TRBV28 and TRBJ2-2; D not resolved. Between the trimmed V and J ends, which lost 8 bases and 7 bases, there was a span of 17 bases. Germline CDR1 reads MDHEN; CDR2 reads SYDVKM. The CDR3 covers 14 residues. CDR3 coding DNA: TGTGCCAGCCATTTTTCAAAACCGAGCGGGGAGCTGTTTTTT. Amino acids: CASHFSKPSGELFF.

The V call is TRBV7-9, the J call TRBJ1-2; no reliable D call. The length of the CDR3 is 14 residues. The germline V gene encodes CDR1 SEHNR and CDR2 FQNEAQ (reference sequence). Trimming took 3 bases from V and 4 from J, leaving 12 bases between them. CDR3 bases: TGTGCCAGCAGCTTGAACAGCCCAACCTATGGCTACACCTTC. Protein: CASSLNSPTYGYTF.

The chain uses TRBV7-2 and TRBJ2-3; 7 bases fit TRBD2. This CDR3 is built from 15 residues. Germline assignment: CDR1 SGHTA and CDR2 FQGNSA. With 1 base clipped from V and 3 bases from J, the junction kept 4 bases outside the gene matches. CDR3 sequence (DNA): TGTGCCAGCAGCTTAGGGACTAGGGTGACAGATACGCAGTATTTT. It yields the protein CASSLGTRVTDTQYF.

The chain links TRBV28 to TRBJ1-2; possible D gene TRBD1, 6 bases. CDR1 is MDHEN, CDR2 SYDVKM, per germline. The CDR3 runs 16 residues. Between the trimmed V and J ends, which lost 2 bases and 0 bases, there was a span of 13 bases. For the CDR3, the DNA is TGTGCCAGCAGTTTAACAGGGCTGGCAGCTAACTATGGCTACACCTTC. Translating gives CASSLTGLAANYGYTF.

The chain links TRBV7-2 to TRBJ1-5; D is uncertain. V lost 2 bases to trimming and J lost 0 bases, with 8 bases between them. The germline CDR1 and CDR2 sequences are SGHTA and FQGNSA. This CDR3 spans 15 amino acids. CDR3 in DNA: TGTGCCAGCAGCTTACAAGACTATAGCAATCAGCCCCAGCATTTT. It encodes CASSLQDYSNQPQHF.

The J gene is TRBJ2-6, the V gene TRBV4-3, with unresolved D. Germline CDR1 and CDR2: LGHNA and YSLEER. This CDR3 has 15 residues. V was pared by 0 bases and J by 2 bases, with 5 bases between. The CDR3 bases are TGCGCCAGCAGCCAAGATAAGGCTGGGGCCAACGTCCTGACTTTC. Its translation: CASSQDKAGANVLTF.

The rearrangement joins TRBV2 to TRBJ2-3; weak D call: TRBD2 (6 bases). V lost 0 bases and J lost 0, with 13 bases in between. The CDR3 extends over 17 amino acids. Germline loops: CDR1 SNHLY, CDR2 FYNNEI. The CDR3 DNA is TGTGCCAGCAGTGAAGCGGGAGGAGGGTCTAGCACAGATACGCAGTATTTT. Its protein is CASSEAGGGSSTDTQYF.

This sequence joins TRBV4-1 and TRBJ1-5, with TRBD1 as a possible D gene (5 bases). The germline CDR1 and CDR2 sequences are MGHRA and YSYEKL. The germline V and J ends were trimmed by 4 bases and 1 base, with 11 bases remaining between them. The CDR3 contains 15 residues. As DNA, the CDR3 is TGCGCCAGCAGCCCCAGGGAGGCGAGCAATCAGCCCCAGCATTTT. Translation gives CASSPREASNQPQHF.

This chain uses TRBV5-4 with TRBJ1-1; D gene uncertain. This CDR3 spans 14 amino acids. Germline loops: CDR1 SGHNT, CDR2 YYREEE (reference sequence). Trimming stripped 5 bases from V and 9 bases from J, with 20 bases between. The CDR3 region is CASSPGMTLRQAFF. The CDR3 DNA reads TGTGCCAGCAGTCCCGGGATGACCTTACGACAAGCTTTCTTT.

This chain uses TRBV5-1 with TRBJ2-3; unclear D gene. Trimming cost V 4 bases and J 6 bases, with 15 bases left between them. This CDR3 is 14 amino acids long. The germline V gene has CDR1 SGHRS and CDR2 YFSETQ. The CDR3 loop reads CASSTIPTKDTQYF. The CDR3 nucleotides are TGCGCCAGCAGCACGATACCCACAAAGGATACGCAGTATTTT.

CDR3 in DNA: TGTGCCAGCAGCCCCGGGGGGGGCTACACAGATACGCAGTATTTT. Encoded protein: CASSPGGGYTDTQYF. The chain is built from TRBV7-2 and TRBJ2-3; 8 nucleotides line up with TRBD2. CDR3 size: 15 residues. Trimming cost V 5 bases and J 2 bases; bases outside gene matches: 6. In germline, CDR1 is SGHTA, CDR2 FQGNSA.

The chain recombines TRBV5-5 with TRBJ2-5; 7 nucleotides line up with TRBD2. Per germline, CDR1 SGHKS and CDR2 YYEKEE (reference sequence). The CDR3 loop spans 15 amino acids. V shed 4 bases, J shed 5 bases, and the junction held 11 bases outside the gene matches. The CDR3 DNA reads as TGTGCCAGCAGCCGTGAAGGGCAGGGAGGGGAGACCCAGTACTTC. This encodes CASSREGQGGETQYF.

The chain combines TRBV4-1 with TRBJ2-3; no firm D call. The V end was cut by 0 bases, the J end by 0 bases, with 10 bases between. There are 16 residues in the CDR3. The V gene's germline CDR1 is MGHRA and CDR2 YSYEKL. The CDR3: CASSQDLSSSTDTQYF. The CDR3 DNA is TGCGCCAGCAGCCAAGATTTATCTTCTAGCACAGATACGCAGTATTTT.

V and J are TRBV7-2 and TRBJ2-1, with D tentatively TRBD1 or TRBD2 (6 bases each). The CDR3 is 12 amino acids. Looked up from germline, CDR1 is SGHTA and CDR2 is FQGNSA. Here the CDR3 DNA reads TGTGGGGGGGCAGGCCCCTACAATGAGCAGTTCTTC. Translation: CGGAGPYNEQFF.

This chain uses TRBV6-1 with TRBJ2-7; D assignment may be TRBD1 or TRBD2 (5 bases each). The length of the CDR3 is 14 residues. The germline V gene has CDR1 MNHNS and CDR2 SASEGT. The ends were cut back, 9 bases at V and 0 bases at J, with 15 bases in the middle. The CDR3 reads CASGTPRGSYEQYF. Written as DNA, the CDR3 is TGTGCCAGTGGGACGCCTCGGGGCTCCTACGAGCAGTACTTC.